The 5 T cell receptor beta chains given below trace back to one sample, sequenced in a study of T cells in Graves' hyperthyroidism and ophthalmopathy. Regions amplified from RNA transcripts were the TCR beta CDR3 regions. HTBI primers were used for first-round RT-PCR of the TCR CDR3. TCRdb used MiXCR to reprocess the multiplex PCR reads, holding one entry per CDR3 protein. The table has 33,000 or so distinct CDR3 sequences, 49% seen once. The sequencing sample was made of blood. The receptors shown here come from a woman in her forties or fifties with Graves' hyperthyroidism that later progressed to Graves' ophthalmopathy.

As concerns this clonotype: The CDR3 ends on some other residue instead of the conserved phenylalanine or tryptophan, so this is likely a read error. It is unclear where the CDR3 begins or ends on the DNA, so no DNA is shown, and the CDR3 is as TCRdb lists it. The J gene is TRBJ1-1, the V gene TRBV12-3 or TRBV12-4; TRBD1, the D gene given by the table, was not confirmed from the DNA. The CDR3 contains 8 residues when both ends are counted. The CDR3: CASSFRGL.

In this sample, this clonotype turned up many times. The chain has TRBV19 and TRBJ2-1; D is unclear. Germline V lookup: CDR1 LNHDA, CDR2 SQIVND (reference sequence). The CDR3 length is 13 residues. The V end was cut by 3 bases, the J end by 9 bases, with 12 bases between. The CDR3: CASSITRRTEQFF. CDR3 DNA: TGTGCCAGTAGTATCACCCGGCGGACTGAGCAGTTCTTC.

This clonotype has a single count. The rearrangement links TRBV5-4 to TRBJ1-5, with TRBD1 matching over 8 bases. CDR3 length equals 15 residues. With V trimmed by 4 bases and J by 7 bases, 10 bases remained unmatched. Germline assignment: CDR1 SGHNT and CDR2 YYREEE (reference sequence). CDR3 in DNA: TGTGCCAGCAGCCCCATCGGACAGGGACAGCAGCCCCAGCATTTT. Amino acid sequence: CASSPIGQGQQPQHF.

The rearrangement joins TRBV20-1 to TRBJ2-3; possibly TRBD2 for D (5 bases). The CDR3 has 13 amino acids. Germline V gene data show CDR1 as DFQATT and CDR2 as SNEGSKA (reference sequence). Trimming removed 6 bases from V and 6 bases from J, with 16 bases in between. CDR3 residues: CSATSLGKDTQYF. Written as DNA, the CDR3 is TGCAGTGCCACGTCCCTCGGGAAGGATACGCAGTATTTT.

This chain joins TRBV24-1 and TRBJ2-3; the match to TRBD2 covers 7 bases. Germline V gene sequence: CDR1 KGHDR, CDR2 SFDVKD. There are 13 residues in the CDR3. V trimming: 7 bases; J trimming: 4 bases; junction bases outside the gene matches: 4. The CDR3, as DNA: TGTGCCACCAGAGCTAGCGGTCCAGATACGCAGTATTTT. Translating it yields CATRASGPDTQYF.